The 19 T cell receptor beta chains below come from one sample, sequenced in a study of blood T cells in healthy people across ages. Through a sample-barcoded 5' primer and a J-beta primer mix, a second PCR was run for about 6 to 11 cycles. TCRdb ran MiXCR on the 5' RACE reads and lists one entry per CDR3 protein. Here the sample spans roughly 1,100,000 distinct CDR3 sequences, 25% being singletons. The same specimen was also included in a second study, on T cells of mothers and their children.

The sequenced sample consisted of blood. Receptors were obtained from a girl aged 2-15 years in good health.

This chain connects TRBV7-3 to TRBJ1-1; D is unresolved. Germline V gene data show CDR1 as SGHTA and CDR2 as FQGTGA. Trimming left V 5 bases short and J 1 base short, with 11 bases between. This CDR3 is built from 14 residues. CDR3 amino acids: CASSRLVGNTEAFF. The CDR3 region has the DNA TGTGCCAGCAGCCGCCTCGTTGGGAACACTGAAGCTTTCTTT.

This clonotype was picked up a small number of times. This rearrangement joins TRBV12-3 or TRBV12-4 to TRBJ2-7, with D uncertain. This CDR3 has 13 residues. Trimming shortened V by 7 bases and J by 0 bases, and 10 bases separated the two germline ends. CDR3 nucleotide sequence: TGTGCCAGCACCGACTCGCACTCCTACGAGCAGTACTTC. Translated: CASTDSHSYEQYF.

The chain carries TRBV20-1 and TRBJ2-2; 9 nucleotides line up with TRBD1. From germline, CDR1 is DFQATT and CDR2 SNEGSKA (reference sequence). The CDR3 runs to 15 residues. Trimming at V came to 3 bases and at J to 5 bases, leaving 7 bases not matched to a gene. Here the CDR3 reads CSARGTGRGTGELFF. CDR3 DNA: TGCAGTGCTAGGGGGACAGGGCGAGGGACCGGGGAGCTGTTTTTT.

Concerning this clonotype itself: Relative to the germline gene, one junction end is altered; a read error may explain this. The V gene is TRBV28, the J gene TRBJ2-7; 8 nucleotides line up with TRBD2. Per the germline V gene, CDR1 is MDHEN and CDR2 is SYDVKM. CDR3 length: 17 residues. The CDR3 here is CASSLYCGGPPSEEQHF. The CDR3 nucleotides are TGTGCCAGCAGTTTATATTGCGGGGGGCCTCCTTCGGAGGAGCAGCACTTC. Full variable domain (outside the CDR3, taken from reference TRBV28 and TRBJ2-7): DVKVTQSSRYLVKRTGEKVFLECVQDMDHENMFWYRQDPGLGLRLIYFSYDVKMKEKGDIPEGYSVSREKKERFSLILESASTNQTSMYLCASSLYCGGPPSEEQHFGPGTRLTVT.

This clonotype was seen a handful of times. The V call is TRBV20-1, the J call TRBJ2-1; D perhaps matches TRBD1 (6 bases). The J call may not be correct, given that the DNA end is closer to TRBJ2-7. CDR3 length: 13 amino acids. CDR1 and CDR2 from the germline V gene are DFQATT and SNEGSKA (reference sequence). For the CDR3, the DNA is TGCAGTGCTAGACCGCAGGGGTTCTACGAGCAGTACTTC. Translation gives CSARPQGFYEQYF.

V gene TRBV25-1 combines with J gene TRBJ2-7; no definite D call. Trimming left V 5 bases short and J 2 bases short, with 16 bases between. The CDR3 is 15 amino acids. CDR1 is MGHDK and CDR2 is SYGVNS in the germline V gene. The CDR3, as DNA: TGTGCCAGCAGTTCGCAGAGAGCTCTGCCCTACGAGCAGTACTTC. Protein sequence: CASSSQRALPYEQYF.

This chain links TRBV5-1 with TRBJ2-2; D is unresolved. Germline V gene lookup returns CDR1 SGHRS and CDR2 YFSETQ. This CDR3 is built from 14 residues. Deletions cut 0 bases from V and 5 bases from J, with 8 bases between. CDR3 sequence (DNA): TGCGCCAGCAGCTTGGCCGGGTGGACCGGGGAGCTGTTTTTT. Amino acids: CASSLAGWTGELFF.

This clonotype was detected a few times. The V and J genes are TRBV2 and TRBJ2-7, with D possibly TRBD2 on 5 matching bases. Trimming took 9 bases from V and 0 from J, leaving 12 bases between them. The CDR3 contains 13 residues. CDR1 is SNHLY and CDR2 is FYNNEI in the germline V gene. The CDR3 here is CASYPGVSYEQYF. The CDR3, as DNA: TGTGCCAGTTATCCCGGGGTCTCCTACGAGCAGTACTTC.

This clonotype was seen only a few times. The chain joins TRBV3-1 to TRBJ1-1; D remains unclear. There are 13 residues in the CDR3. Germline CDR1 is LGHDT and CDR2 is YNNKEL (reference sequence). The V end lost 3 bases, the J end lost 2 bases, and 7 bases lay between the germline ends. As DNA, the CDR3 is TGTGCCAGCAGCCAGGCCACAAACACTGAAGCTTTCTTT. It translates to CASSQATNTEAFF.

This chain uses TRBV7-2 with TRBJ2-5, with 8 positions matching TRBD2. V shed 2 bases, J shed 7 bases, and the junction held 12 bases outside the gene matches. Germline CDR1 SGHTA, CDR2 FQGNSA. The CDR3 extends over 16 amino acids. CDR3 bases: TGTGCCAGCAGCTTAAGGAGGACTAGCAGTGAGGTGACCCAGTACTTC. Amino acid sequence: CASSLRRTSSEVTQYF.

The rearrangement links TRBV20-1 to TRBJ2-1; D remains ambiguous. Germline values: CDR1 DFQATT, CDR2 SNEGSKA (reference sequence). This CDR3 comprises 10 residues. Between the trimmed V and J ends, which lost 6 bases and 9 bases, there was a span of 9 bases. Written as DNA, the CDR3 is TGCAGTGCGGGGTGGGGTGAGCAGTTCTTC. This translates into CSAGWGEQFF.

This clonotype was recorded a few times. In DNA, the CDR3 is TGTGCCAGCGGACGGGGGGTAGATAACACCGGGGAGCTGTTTTTT. The encoded protein is CASGRGVDNTGELFF. J is TRBJ2-2 and V is TRBV6-6, with 7 nucleotides matching TRBD2. The CDR3 consists of 15 residues. With V trimmed by 8 bases and J by 2 bases, 8 bases remained unmatched. In germline, CDR1 is MNHNY, CDR2 SVGAGI (reference sequence).

In this sample, this clonotype turned up a few times. The gene calls are TRBV6-2 or TRBV6-3 and TRBJ1-5; 9 bases fit TRBD1. The length of the CDR3 is 15 residues. Looked up from germline, CDR1 is MNHEY and CDR2 is SVGEGT. V dropped 8 bases and J dropped 4; count of bases not matched to a gene: 9. CDR3 DNA: TGTGCCAGCGCCAGGGACAGGGCCCCTAATCAGCCCCAGCATTTT. Protein: CASARDRAPNQPQHF.

This chain links TRBV20-1 with TRBJ2-1, with D unresolved. The CDR3 spans 11 residues. CDR1 is DFQATT, CDR2 SNEGSKA, per germline (reference sequence). Trimming pared 7 bases from V and 5 bases from J, leaving 9 bases between. The CDR3 sequence: CSGEADNEQFF. CDR3 nucleotides: TGCAGTGGTGAGGCCGACAATGAGCAGTTCTTC.

V and J are TRBV27 and TRBJ2-5; TRBD2 matches at 12 bases. The tail of the sequence fits TRBJ2-1 better, so the J call may be wrong. The CDR3 loop spans 15 amino acids. CDR1 and CDR2 from the germline V gene are MNHEY and SMNVEV (reference sequence). The DNA of the CDR3 is TGTGCCAGCAGTTTGACTAGCGGGAGCGCTTTGGAGCAGTTCTTC. Translating gives CASSLTSGSALEQFF.

This clonotype has more than one count but fewer than ten. The chain is built from TRBV10-3 and TRBJ2-5, with 8 bases identical to TRBD2. The length of the CDR3 is 14 residues. Germline values: CDR1 ENHRY, CDR2 SYGVKD. V dropped 4 bases and J dropped 5; count of bases not matched to a gene: 6. The DNA for the CDR3 is TGTGCCATCAGTGGTAGCGGGGAGTGGGAGACCCAGTACTTC. This sequence encodes CAISGSGEWETQYF.

This sequence joins TRBV12-3 or TRBV12-4 and TRBJ2-1; D unclear. This CDR3 has 13 residues. V dropped 7 bases and J dropped 4 bases, with 11 bases sitting between them. The CDR3 protein is CASIAGTYNEQFF. The CDR3 DNA follows: TGTGCCAGCATCGCCGGAACTTACAATGAGCAGTTCTTC.

This clonotype was found a few times. This chain joins TRBV7-9 and TRBJ2-1; 12 bases fit TRBD2. The CDR3 covers 15 residues. The V segment lost 3 bases and the J segment 7 bases; nucleotides outside the gene matches: 4. Germline-derived CDR1 and CDR2 are SEHNR and FQNEAQ (reference sequence). The CDR3 DNA reads TGTGCCAGCAGCTTCCTGACTAGCGGGAGTAATGAGCAGTTCTTC. It is translated as CASSFLTSGSNEQFF.

Only a few counts were recorded for this clonotype. V is TRBV27 and J is TRBJ1-2, with 8 nucleotides matching TRBD1. Trimming took 5 bases from V and 5 from J; bases not matched to a gene: 16. Germline lookup yields CDR1 MNHEY and CDR2 SMNVEV (reference sequence). The CDR3 is made up of 17 amino acids. DNA for the CDR3: TGTGCCAGCAGTGCGAGGGACAGGATTCCCCCTACTTATGGCTACACCTTC. Residues: CASSARDRIPPTYGYTF.